One sample yielded the 18 T cell receptor beta chains listed below, sequenced in a study of cytomegalovirus exposure and HLA in healthy donors. 13 Jbeta primers and 60 Vbeta primers were used for the PCR. Data came from immunoSEQ multiplex PCR; TCRdb stores just in-frame clones and leaves some out. The sample includes 110,000 to 150,000 clones, 75% of them seen just once. Sequenced sample: PBMCs. The receptors were sampled from a man aged 35 to 55 in good health and CMV-seronegative.

The chain recombines TRBV7-2 with TRBJ1-2; TRBD1 matches 7 bases. Germline CDR1 reads SGHTA; CDR2 reads FQGNSA. This CDR3 has 14 residues. The junction had 7 bases not matched to a gene; V was cut back by 5 bases and J by 4 bases. The CDR3 protein is CASSGDRLTYGYTF. In nucleotides, the CDR3 is TGTGCCAGCAGCGGGGACAGATTAACCTATGGCTACACCTTC.

This chain links TRBV7-3 with TRBJ2-2, with 12 nucleotides matching TRBD2. Germline V gene data show CDR1 as SGHTA and CDR2 as FQGTGA. With 6 bases clipped from V and 6 bases from J, the junction kept 8 bases outside the gene matches. The CDR3 length is 16 residues. The CDR3 is CASRASGGALAGELFF. As DNA, the CDR3 is TGTGCCAGCAGGGCTAGCGGGGGGGCCTTGGCCGGGGAGCTGTTTTTT.

The chain combines TRBV6-5 with TRBJ2-7; 10 bases are a match to TRBD1. CDR3 length equals 15 residues. Losses at the gene ends were 2 bases for V and 4 bases for J; bases not matched to a gene: 5. CDR1 is MNHEY and CDR2 is SVGAGI in the germline V gene. CDR3 amino acids: CASSYGTGAEYEQYF. CDR3 DNA sequence: TGTGCCAGCAGTTACGGGACAGGGGCGGAATACGAGCAGTACTTC.

The table lists this clone with a count of one. J is TRBJ2-1 and V is TRBV18, with 11 bases that match TRBD2. Germline CDR1 reads KGHSH; CDR2 reads LQKENI. Trimming removed 5 bases from V and 10 bases from J; junction bases left unmatched: 7. CDR3 length equals 14 residues. The CDR3 protein is CASSSLAGELEQFF. The CDR3 bases are TGTGCCAGCTCATCACTAGCGGGGGAGTTGGAGCAGTTCTTC. Looking up the rest from reference TRBV18 and TRBJ2-1 gives the full variable domain: NAGVMQNPRHLVRRRGQEARLRCSPMKGHSHVYWYRQLPEEGLKFMVYLQKENIIDESGMPKERFSAEFPKEGPSILRIQQVVRGDSAAYFCASSSLAGELEQFFGPGTRLTVL.

This sequence joins TRBV9 and TRBJ2-5; 12 nucleotides match TRBD1. Germline V gene sequence: CDR1 SGDLS, CDR2 YYNGEE. The CDR3 consists of 15 residues. V lost 4 bases and J lost 4; bases outside the gene matches: 5. The chain's CDR3 is CASSRGQGARETQYF. The DNA for the CDR3 is TGTGCCAGCAGCCGGGGACAGGGGGCCAGAGAGACCCAGTACTTC.

This clone was picked up a small number of times. This chain connects TRBV5-4 to TRBJ1-2, with D unresolved. V was pared by 4 bases and J by 4 bases, with 20 bases between. Germline CDR1 SGHNT, CDR2 YYREEE (reference sequence). The length of the CDR3 is 16 residues. The CDR3, as DNA: TGTGCCAGCAGCCTCCCCGCGGGTTATCCTGGCTATGGCTACACCTTC. Its protein is CASSLPAGYPGYGYTF.

There are a few counts of this clone. The chain recombines TRBV11-2 with TRBJ2-7; D is perhaps TRBD2 (6 bases). Germline V gene lookup returns CDR1 SGHAT and CDR2 FQNNGV. The CDR3 has 15 amino acids. V lost 5 bases, J lost 1 base, and 15 bases lay in between. This chain's CDR3 is CASSRGTATSYEQYF. The CDR3 DNA is TGTGCCAGCAGCCGCGGGACTGCGACTTCCTACGAGCAGTACTTC.

The chain combines TRBV5-1 with TRBJ2-1; 10 positions agree with TRBD2. CDR3 size: 18 residues. The J segment lost 4 bases and the V segment lost 2 bases, leaving 12 bases of the junction unmatched. Germline loops: CDR1 SGHRS, CDR2 YFSETQ. The CDR3 nucleotides are TGCGCCAGCAGCTTTACCTCATCTTATAGCGGGGGGTACAATGAGCAGTTCTTC. This translates into CASSFTSSYSGGYNEQFF.

This clone was counted once. The V and J genes are TRBV9 and TRBJ1-2, with D unresolved. Germline assignment: CDR1 SGDLS and CDR2 YYNGEE. This CDR3 is 13 amino acids long. The V and J ends lost 0 bases and 7 bases respectively, with 10 bases between them. CDR3 protein: CASSVVSGIGYTF. DNA of the CDR3: TGTGCCAGCAGCGTAGTATCGGGAATTGGCTACACCTTC.

This clone was counted only a few times. This chain connects TRBV5-6 to TRBJ2-7; D is ambiguous. CDR1 is SGHDT and CDR2 is YYEEEE in the germline V gene. The V and J ends lost 4 bases and 3 bases respectively, with 5 bases between them. The CDR3 is 11 amino acids. CDR3: CASSADYEQYF. The CDR3 bases are TGTGCCAGCAGCGCGGACTACGAGCAGTACTTC.

The chain recombines TRBV4-1 with TRBJ1-1, with D possibly TRBD1 on 6 matching bases. The CDR3 spans 16 residues. The V gene's germline CDR1 is MGHRA and CDR2 YSYEKL. V lost 1 base and J 6 bases, leaving 18 bases between the germline ends. The CDR3 sequence is CASSQVQGRGRPEAFF. The CDR3 bases are TGCGCCAGCAGCCAAGTACAAGGCAGGGGCAGGCCTGAAGCTTTCTTT.

The rearrangement links TRBV7-2 to TRBJ1-2, with 8 bases matching TRBD1. The CDR3 sequence is 12 residues long. V lost 5 bases and J lost 7; bases outside the gene matches: 3. Germline CDR1 reads SGHTA; CDR2 reads FQGNSA. The CDR3 DNA follows: TGTGCCAGCAGCCGCGGACAGGGTGGCTACACCTTC. Translating it yields CASSRGQGGYTF.

The chain carries TRBV5-1 and TRBJ2-1, with D possibly matching TRBD2 (6 bases). CDR3 length equals 16 residues. The ends were cut back, 0 bases at V and 3 bases at J, with 13 bases in the middle. CDR1 and CDR2 from the germline V gene are SGHRS and YFSETQ. The CDR3: CASSLGWGDFYNEQFF. CDR3 sequence (DNA): TGCGCCAGCAGCTTGGGGTGGGGGGACTTCTACAATGAGCAGTTCTTC.

The V call is TRBV15, the J call TRBJ1-3; D is unresolved. The V end lost 6 bases, the J end lost 4 bases, and 19 bases lay between the germline ends. Germline V gene sequence: CDR1 LNHNV, CDR2 YYDKDF (reference sequence). The CDR3 sequence is 16 residues long. In DNA form, the CDR3 reads TGTGCCACCAGTGGTATTCGGGGTATGAAAGGAAACACCATATATTTT. The encoded protein is CATSGIRGMKGNTIYF.

This clone was seen more than once but under ten times. The rearrangement links TRBV13 to TRBJ1-1; TRBD1 is a possible D gene (6 bases). Per the germline V gene, CDR1 is PRHDT and CDR2 is FYEKMQ (reference sequence). CDR3 length: 15 amino acids. Trimming pared 5 bases from V and 5 bases from J, leaving 18 bases between. The CDR3 DNA sequence: TGTGCCAGCAGCCGATACCTGAGCAGGGGAACTGAAGCTTTCTTT. Protein product: CASSRYLSRGTEAFF.

This chain joins TRBV19 and TRBJ2-3; TRBD2 aligns across 7 bases. This CDR3 has 16 residues. Looked up from germline, CDR1 is LNHDA and CDR2 is SQIVND (reference sequence). The J segment lost 6 bases and the V segment lost 6 bases, leaving 15 bases of the junction unmatched. CDR3 loop: CASSHIGGSGKDTQYF. The CDR3 DNA is TGTGCCAGTAGCCATATCGGGGGGTCAGGGAAGGATACGCAGTATTTT.

The CDR3 DNA sequence: TGTGCCAGCAGTTACACGGGTTCCATGAACACTGAAGCTTTCTTT. This sequence encodes CASSYTGSMNTEAFF. The chain employs TRBV6-5 and TRBJ1-1; D unclear. V shed 2 bases and J shed 0 bases, with 10 bases lying between them. The CDR3 spans 15 residues. Germline V gene data show CDR1 as MNHEY and CDR2 as SVGAGI.

In DNA form, the CDR3 reads TGTGCCAGCAGCGCCTCAGGGGGCCCTGAAAAACTGTTTTTT. It specifies CASSASGGPEKLFF. This sequence joins TRBV9 and TRBJ1-4; 8 nucleotides line up with TRBD1. Trimming took 3 bases from V and 7 from J; bases not matched to a gene: 5. In germline, CDR1 is SGDLS, CDR2 YYNGEE. This CDR3 is built from 14 residues.